This T cell receptor beta chain was obtained from a study of blood T cells in healthy people across ages. General observations from the study: In long-lived donors, naive CD4+ cell counts and diversity exceeded those of aged donors.

Together with a sample-barcoded 5' primer, a J-beta primer mix was included in a second PCR lasting about 7 to 12 cycles. Each cDNA molecule received a tag from a template-switch adaptor that had 12 random nucleotides. In TCRdb, the 5' RACE reads were re-called with MiXCR into one record per CDR3 protein. There are 1.5 million to 2 million distinct CDR3 sequences in the sample; roughly 27% occur only once, and approximately 7.7% lies in the top ten. Details on this clonotype: Its antigen is not identified.

Those donating, healthy Caucasian individuals from Russia, were aged about 6 to 100. The length of the CDR3 is 16 residues. V lost 4 bases and J lost 9; bases outside the gene matches: 12. Germline assignment: CDR1 SNHLY and CDR2 FYNNEI. The clonotype was recovered from a woman aged 25 to 39 in good health. The sequenced sample consisted of blood. The chain couples TRBV2 to TRBJ1-6, with 7 bases matching TRBD1. CDR3 DNA: TGTGCCAGCAGTGGGCCCACAGGGGCGGTCAGTTCACCCCTCCACTTT. This sequence encodes CASSGPTGAVSSPLHF.